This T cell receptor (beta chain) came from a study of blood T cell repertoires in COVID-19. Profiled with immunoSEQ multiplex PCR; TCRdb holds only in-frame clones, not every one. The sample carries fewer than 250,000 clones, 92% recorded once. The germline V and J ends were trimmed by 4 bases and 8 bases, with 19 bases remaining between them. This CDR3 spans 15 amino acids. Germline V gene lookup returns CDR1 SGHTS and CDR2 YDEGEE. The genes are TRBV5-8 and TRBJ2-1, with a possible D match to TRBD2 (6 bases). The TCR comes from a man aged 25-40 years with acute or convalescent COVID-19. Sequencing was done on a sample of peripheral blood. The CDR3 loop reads CASSPLEGMGDEQFF. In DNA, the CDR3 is TGTGCCAGCAGCCCCCTGGAGGGCATGGGTGATGAGCAGTTCTTC. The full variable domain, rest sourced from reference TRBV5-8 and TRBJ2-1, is EAGVTQSPTHLIKTRGQQATLRCSPISGHTSVYWYQQALGLGLQFLLWYDEGEERNRGNFPPRFSGRQFPNYSSELNVNALELEDSALYLCASSPLEGMGDEQFFGPGTRLTVL.